Presented here are 23 T cell receptor beta chains from one specimen sequenced in a study of T cell responses to AZD1222 COVID-19 vaccine. Repertoires were generated with immunoSEQ multiplex PCR, while TCRdb's copy carries only in-frame clones and drops some. This table holds about 55,000 clones, 60% to 80% found once. The sequenced sample was peripheral blood, obtained 28 days after the second AZD1222 dose. These receptors were collected from an adult who received the AZD1222 COVID-19 vaccine.

V is TRBV6-5 and J is TRBJ2-2; D call uncertain. Germline-derived CDR1 and CDR2 are MNHEY and SVGAGI. V was cut by 7 bases and J by 0 bases, with 12 bases left in between. This CDR3 has 15 amino acids. The CDR3 loop is CASTLGSTNTGELFF. The CDR3 DNA follows: TGTGCCAGCACCCTGGGCAGTACGAACACCGGGGAGCTGTTTTTT.

V is TRBV7-9 and J is TRBJ1-4; 7 nucleotides agree with TRBD1. The CDR3 spans 15 residues. Losses at the gene ends were 5 bases for V and 5 bases for J; bases not matched to a gene: 8. Looked up from germline, CDR1 is SEHNR and CDR2 is FQNEAQ (reference sequence). For the CDR3, the DNA is TGTGCCAGCAGCACTAGACAGGGACTGAATGAAAAACTGTTTTTT. Protein product: CASSTRQGLNEKLFF.

V is TRBV28 and J is TRBJ1-2; 9 bases map to TRBD1. The junction had 12 bases not matched to a gene; V was cut back by 5 bases and J by 8 bases. CDR1 is MDHEN, CDR2 SYDVKM, per germline. This CDR3 region has 15 residues. CDR3 protein: CASSPRMDRGGGYTF. The CDR3, as DNA: TGTGCCAGCAGTCCTCGGATGGACAGGGGAGGCGGCTACACCTTC.

The chain is built from TRBV10-3 and TRBJ2-1; D uncertain. The CDR3 has 16 amino acids. Germline V gene data show CDR1 as ENHRY and CDR2 as SYGVKD. V gave up 0 bases and J gave up 2 bases, with 11 bases separating them. The CDR3 region is CAISESDPRTYNEQFF. CDR3 DNA: TGTGCCATCAGTGAGTCGGATCCCAGAACCTACAATGAGCAGTTCTTC.

The J gene is TRBJ1-2, the V gene TRBV5-1; TRBD1 aligns across 9 bases. The CDR3 runs 13 residues. V lost 3 bases, J lost 3 bases, and 0 bases stayed unmatched. Germline loops: CDR1 SGHRS, CDR2 YFSETQ. The CDR3 coding sequence is TGCGCCAGCAGCTGGACAGGGGACTATGGCTACACCTTC. As protein: CASSWTGDYGYTF.

The rearrangement uses TRBV6-1 and TRBJ1-5, with unresolved D. The CDR3 has 13 amino acids. Trimming stripped 3 bases from V and 4 bases from J, with 7 bases between. Looked up from germline, CDR1 is MNHNS and CDR2 is SASEGT. This chain's CDR3 is CASSDRQNQPQHF. The CDR3 DNA sequence: TGTGCCAGCAGTGACAGGCAAAATCAGCCCCAGCATTTT.

The rearrangement uses TRBV5-1 and TRBJ2-5, with TRBD1 matching 9 bases. Trimming cost V 4 bases and J 5 bases; bases outside gene matches: 9. The CDR3 length is 15 residues. Germline V CDR1 and CDR2: SGHRS, YFSETQ. The CDR3 DNA sequence: TGCGCCAGCAGCCGAGGGACAGGGAATGATGAGACCCAGTACTTC. It specifies CASSRGTGNDETQYF. Full variable domain (missing parts from reference TRBV5-1 and TRBJ2-5): KAGVTQTPRYLIKTRGQQVTLSCSPISGHRSVSWYQQTPGQGLQFLFEYFSETQRNKGNFPGRFSGRQFSNSRSEMNVSTLELGDSALYLCASSRGTGNDETQYFGPGTRLLVL.

The gene calls are TRBV19 and TRBJ2-6, with 7 bases that match TRBD2. The CDR3 contains 15 residues. The J segment lost 0 bases and the V segment lost 7 bases, leaving 3 bases of the junction unmatched. Germline V gene lookup returns CDR1 LNHDA and CDR2 SQIVND (reference sequence). The CDR3, as DNA: TGTGCCAGTACGGGAGGAGGCTCTGGGGCCAACGTCCTGACTTTC. Protein: CASTGGGSGANVLTF.

This chain links TRBV5-6 with TRBJ1-3, with 8 bases fitting TRBD1. The germline gives CDR1 SGHDT, CDR2 YYEEEE. V lost 2 bases and J lost 0; bases outside the gene matches: 4. The length of the CDR3 is 16 residues. CDR3 bases: TGTGCCAGCAGCTTCCGACAGGGGAGCTCTGGAAACACCATATATTTT. It specifies CASSFRQGSSGNTIYF. Full variable domain (outside the CDR3, taken from reference TRBV5-6 and TRBJ1-3): DAGVTQSPTHLIKTRGQQVTLRCSPKSGHDTVSWYQQALGQGPQFIFQYYEEEERQRGNFPDRFSGHQFPNYSSELNVNALLLGDSALYLCASSFRQGSSGNTIYFGEGSWLTVV.

The rearrangement joins TRBV6-5 to TRBJ1-2; D perhaps matches TRBD1 (5 bases). The length of the CDR3 is 14 residues. V was pared by 9 bases and J by 4 bases, with 18 bases between. Germline CDR1 and CDR2: MNHEY and SVGAGI. Here the CDR3 reads CASGDRVPRYGYTF. CDR3 nucleotide sequence: TGTGCCAGTGGTGACAGAGTCCCCCGCTATGGCTACACCTTC.

This clone was seen just once. The V call is TRBV6-2 or TRBV6-3, the J call TRBJ2-2; TRBD2 is a possible D gene (6 bases). CDR1 and CDR2 (germline): MNHEY, SVGEGT. This CDR3 region has 17 residues. The V end lost 2 bases, the J end lost 6 bases, and 19 bases lay between the germline ends. The CDR3 coding sequence is TGTGCCAGCAGTTACGGCGGGAATACGGGGGTAGCCGGGGAGCTGTTTTTT. Amino acid sequence: CASSYGGNTGVAGELFF.

This sequence joins TRBV27 and TRBJ2-1; the match to TRBD2 covers 11 bases. From germline, CDR1 is MNHEY and CDR2 SMNVEV (reference sequence). V shed 4 bases, J shed 1 base, and the junction held 12 bases outside the gene matches. The CDR3 has 19 amino acids. CDR3 region: CASSYILGSGRASYNEQFF. The DNA for the CDR3 is TGTGCCAGCAGTTACATACTAGGTAGCGGGAGGGCGTCCTACAATGAGCAGTTCTTC.

This chain links TRBV28 with TRBJ2-1, with D perhaps TRBD2 (5 bases). The CDR3 loop spans 15 amino acids. Germline CDR1 is MDHEN and CDR2 is SYDVKM. The V end was cut by 6 bases, the J end by 0 bases, with 12 bases between. This CDR3 is CASRPSGSSYNEQFF. CDR3 bases: TGTGCCAGCAGGCCCAGCGGTAGCTCCTACAATGAGCAGTTCTTC.

The chain joins TRBV5-8 to TRBJ2-1, with 10 nucleotides matching TRBD2. Trimming at V came to 3 bases and at J to 4 bases, leaving 16 bases not matched to a gene. CDR1 and CDR2 from the germline V gene are SGHTS and YDEGEE. The CDR3 is made up of 19 amino acids. DNA for the CDR3: TGTGCCAGCAGCTGGGGTGGAGGACTAGCGGACCAGGGGTACAATGAGCAGTTCTTC. Translation: CASSWGGGLADQGYNEQFF.

This CDR3 is CASSPGVRGNTEAFF. The CDR3 DNA follows: TGTGCCAGCAGTCCGGGGGTCCGGGGGAACACTGAAGCTTTCTTT. The chain is built from TRBV5-8 and TRBJ1-1; tentatively, D is TRBD1 (5 bases). The CDR3 loop spans 15 amino acids. V was shortened by 5 bases and J by 1 base, with 15 bases between the two germline ends. CDR1 and CDR2 (germline): SGHTS, YDEGEE.

The chain uses TRBV5-4 and TRBJ1-4; perhaps TRBD1 as D (5 bases). Trimming took 3 bases from V and 5 from J, leaving 14 bases between them. Germline V gene lookup returns CDR1 SGHNT and CDR2 YYREEE (reference sequence). The CDR3 length is 15 residues. CDR3 nucleotides: TGTGCCAGCAGCTCGGCCGGGTCAGGGAATGAAAAACTGTTTTTT. The encoded protein is CASSSAGSGNEKLFF.

The rearrangement links TRBV5-1 to TRBJ1-4; D is possibly TRBD1 (6 bases). V shed 0 bases and J shed 6 bases, with 9 bases lying between them. The CDR3 has 14 amino acids. CDR1 is SGHRS and CDR2 is YFSETQ in the germline V gene. The CDR3 loop is CASSLGSGDEKLFF. Written as DNA, the CDR3 is TGCGCCAGCAGCTTGGGTTCAGGGGATGAAAAACTGTTTTTT. Using reference TRBV5-1 and TRBJ1-4 for the parts outside the CDR3, the full variable domain is KAGVTQTPRYLIKTRGQQVTLSCSPISGHRSVSWYQQTPGQGLQFLFEYFSETQRNKGNFPGRFSGRQFSNSRSEMNVSTLELGDSALYLCASSLGSGDEKLFFGSGTQLSVL.

V gene TRBV6-5 combines with J gene TRBJ2-2; 12 nucleotides align to TRBD1. With 10 bases clipped from V and 8 bases from J, the junction kept 8 bases outside the gene matches. Germline V gives CDR1 MNHEY, CDR2 SVGAGI. This CDR3 is 14 amino acids long. CDR3 sequence (DNA): TGTGCCACCAGAGGGACAGGGGGCTCGGGGGAGCTGTTTTTT. This translates into CATRGTGGSGELFF.

The chain combines TRBV28 with TRBJ1-2; the match to TRBD1 covers 8 bases. V shed 6 bases and J 4 bases; nucleotides not matched to a gene: 10. There are 15 residues in the CDR3. Germline-derived CDR1 and CDR2 are MDHEN and SYDVKM. The CDR3 DNA reads as TGTGCCAGCAGGTTCCCCGACAGGGGCCCCTATGGCTACACCTTC. Protein: CASRFPDRGPYGYTF.

A few counts support this clone. V is TRBV3-1 (or the pseudogene TRBV3-2) and J is TRBJ1-1; perhaps TRBD1 as D (5 bases). The CDR3 runs to 15 residues. Germline CDR1 is LGHDT and CDR2 is YNNKEL (reference sequence). The V end lost 4 bases, the J end lost 4 bases, and 16 bases lay between the germline ends. The CDR3 DNA sequence: TGTGCCAGCAGCCTGTCTCCGCAGGGAGGCACTGAAGCTTTCTTT. Its translation: CASSLSPQGGTEAFF.

Note on this clone: Other DNA sequences in the sample encode the same CDR3. V is TRBV7-9 and J is TRBJ2-3; D remains unclear. The V gene lost 4 bases and the J gene lost 2 bases, with 1 base spanning the gap. The CDR3 spans 11 residues. CDR1 SEHNR and CDR2 FQNEAQ come from the germline V gene (reference sequence). The CDR3 DNA is TGTGCCAGCAGCTCCACAGATACGCAGTATTTT. Protein product: CASSSTDTQYF.

The chain joins TRBV13 to TRBJ2-6, with TRBD2 matching over 9 bases. The V and J ends lost 0 bases and 0 bases, in that order; junction bases with no gene match: 6. The germline CDR1 and CDR2 sequences are PRHDT and FYEKMQ (reference sequence). The CDR3 length is 19 residues. Here the CDR3 reads CASSLGSSGGLSGANVLTF. The DNA for the CDR3 is TGTGCCAGCAGCTTAGGTTCAAGCGGGGGGCTCTCTGGGGCCAACGTCCTGACTTTC.

The genes are TRBV18 and TRBJ2-7; TRBD1 matches 7 bases. The CDR3 covers 15 residues. Trimming took 4 bases from V and 5 from J; bases not matched to a gene: 11. The germline gives CDR1 KGHSH, CDR2 LQKENI. The CDR3, as DNA: TGTGCCAGCTCACAAACCCAGGGGGACGCCCACGAGCAGTACTTC. Its translation: CASSQTQGDAHEQYF.